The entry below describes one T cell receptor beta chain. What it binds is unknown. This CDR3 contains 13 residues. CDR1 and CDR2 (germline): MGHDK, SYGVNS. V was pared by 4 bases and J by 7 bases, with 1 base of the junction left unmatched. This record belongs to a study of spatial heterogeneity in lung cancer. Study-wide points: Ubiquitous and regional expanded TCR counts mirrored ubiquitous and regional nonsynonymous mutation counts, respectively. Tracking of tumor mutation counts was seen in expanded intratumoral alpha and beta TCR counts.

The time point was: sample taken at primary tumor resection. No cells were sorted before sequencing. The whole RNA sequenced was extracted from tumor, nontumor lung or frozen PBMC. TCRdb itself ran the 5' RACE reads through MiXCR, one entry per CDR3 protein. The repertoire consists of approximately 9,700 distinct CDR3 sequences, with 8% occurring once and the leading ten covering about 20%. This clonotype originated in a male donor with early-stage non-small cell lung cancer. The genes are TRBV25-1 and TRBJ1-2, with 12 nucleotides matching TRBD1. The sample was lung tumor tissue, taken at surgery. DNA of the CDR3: TGTGCCAGCAGTGGGGACAGGGGGCTTGGCTACACCTTC. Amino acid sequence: CASSGDRGLGYTF.